The rows below give T cell receptor beta chains drawn from one sample of a study of molecular identifiers for immune sequencing clone quantification. TCRdb ran MiXCR on the PCR reads and lists one entry per CDR3 protein. Altogether approximately 500,000 distinct CDR3 sequences are present, about a fifth being singletons, with the ten largest covering approximately 0.8%. The sequenced sample consisted of naive CD8+ T cells from blood, with Jurkat cell RNA spiked in. These receptors all come from a human donor in good health. Some libraries in this study had Jurkat cell RNA spiked in. CDR3s include the opening cysteine and the closing phenylalanine or tryptophan. The order of the fields is J gene, clone size, V gene, D gene, CDR3 protein, CDR3 DNA. A D gene is named only where the DNA matches it firmly. Not every row has a clone size; where given, it reads once, few, many or a size class.

>TRBJ2-5|NA|TRBV14|NA
CASSLTFSTVRGTQYF
TGTGCCAGCAGCCTAACCTTCTCGACTGTGAGGGGGACCCAGTACTTC
>TRBJ2-1|few|TRBV3-2|NA
CASSQDRLGDEQFF
TGTGCCAGCAGCCAAGATAGGTTGGGGGATGAGCAGTTCTTC
>TRBJ1-1|many|TRBV6-2/TRBV6-3|TRBD1
CASTPGPGQGAKTEAFF
TGTGCCAGCACCCCAGGTCCGGGACAGGGGGCGAAAACTGAAGCTTTCTTT
>TRBJ1-6|NA|TRBV6-6|NA
CASSYRTVNSPLHF
TGTGCCAGCAGTTACAGGACAGTGAATTCACCCCTCCACTTT
>TRBJ1-4|few|TRBV28|TRBD1
CASSETGLGEKLFF
TGTGCCAGCAGCGAGACAGGGTTGGGAGAAAAACTGTTTTTT
>TRBJ1-1|NA|TRBV27|NA
CASRYTGKTEAFF
TGTGCCAGCAGATATACAGGGAAGACTGAAGCTTTCTTT
>TRBJ2-5|many|TRBV7-6|NA
CASSAPGLGQTQYF
TGTGCCAGCTCAGCCCCCGGGCTGGGTCAGACCCAGTACTTC
>TRBJ1-1|many|TRBV5-5|NA
CASSSGGEVPMNTEAFF
TGTGCCAGCAGCTCTGGCGGGGAGGTCCCCATGAACACTGAAGCTTTCTTT
>TRBJ2-3|few|TRBV7-9|NA
CASSSIVDITDTQYF
TGTGCCAGCAGCTCTATTGTGGACATCACAGATACGCAGTATTTT
>TRBJ2-3|many|TRBV6-1|NA
CASSYRRDSSGTDTQYF
TGTGCCAGCAGTTATCGCAGGGATAGTTCTGGCACAGATACGCAGTATTTT
>TRBJ2-1|few|TRBV6-2/TRBV6-3|NA
CASTFGVEQFF
TGTGCCAGCACTTTCGGGGTTGAGCAGTTCTTC
>TRBJ2-3|many|TRBV7-2|TRBD2
CASAPGPGGADTQYF
TGTGCCAGCGCTCCGGGCCCGGGAGGGGCAGATACGCAGTATTTT
>TRBJ2-3|many|TRBV7-2|NA
CASSPVGLEPSTDTQYF
TGTGCCAGCAGCCCGGTCGGGTTAGAACCCAGCACAGATACGCAGTATTTT
>TRBJ2-3|few|TRBV12-3/TRBV12-4|TRBD1
CASSPTPDRAELEDTQYF
TGTGCCAGCAGTCCAACCCCCGACAGGGCTGAATTAGAAGATACGCAGTATTTT
>TRBJ2-2|many|TRBV6-6|NA
CASSTRPTPPNTGELFF
TGTGCCAGCAGTACCCGGCCTACCCCCCCGAACACCGGGGAGCTGTTTTTT
>TRBJ2-7|NA|TRBV11-2|NA
CASSAPDGGREQYF
TGTGCCAGCAGCGCACCCGACGGAGGAAGGGAGCAGTACTTC
>TRBJ1-5|NA|TRBV27|NA
CANSSGASNQPQHF
TGTGCCAACAGTTCCGGGGCTAGCAATCAGCCCCAGCATTTT
>TRBJ1-5|many|TRBV6-5|TRBD1
CASSYGQGGGQPQHF
TGTGCCAGCAGTTACGGCCAGGGGGGAGGTCAGCCCCAGCATTTT
>TRBJ2-3|many|TRBV7-9|NA
CASSLVTGTDTQYF
TGTGCCAGCAGCTTAGTGACAGGCACAGATACGCAGTATTTT
>TRBJ2-6|many|TRBV3-1|NA
CASSQDWGSGANVLTF
TGTGCCAGCAGCCAAGATTGGGGCTCTGGGGCCAACGTCCTGACTTTC
>TRBJ2-3|many|TRBV4-2|NA
CASSQQSSDTQYF
TGTGCCAGCAGCCAGCAATCGTCAGATACGCAGTATTTT
>TRBJ2-1|NA|TRBV4-1|NA
CASSQGWQDEQFF
TGCGCCAGCAGCCAAGGATGGCAGGACGAGCAGTTCTTC
>TRBJ1-1|NA|TRBV11-2|NA
CASSSSPGTTNTEAFF
TGTGCCAGCAGCTCTTCCCCAGGGACGACGAACACTGAAGCTTTCTTT
>TRBJ2-1|NA|TRBV19|NA
CASSIEGRVEIGSYNEQFF
TGTGCCAGTAGTATTGAGGGCAGGGTTGAAATAGGCTCCTACAATGAGCAGTTCTTC
>TRBJ2-3|many|TRBV20-1|NA
CSATKPTTNTDTQYF
TGCAGTGCTACAAAGCCGACAACTAACACAGATACGCAGTATTTT